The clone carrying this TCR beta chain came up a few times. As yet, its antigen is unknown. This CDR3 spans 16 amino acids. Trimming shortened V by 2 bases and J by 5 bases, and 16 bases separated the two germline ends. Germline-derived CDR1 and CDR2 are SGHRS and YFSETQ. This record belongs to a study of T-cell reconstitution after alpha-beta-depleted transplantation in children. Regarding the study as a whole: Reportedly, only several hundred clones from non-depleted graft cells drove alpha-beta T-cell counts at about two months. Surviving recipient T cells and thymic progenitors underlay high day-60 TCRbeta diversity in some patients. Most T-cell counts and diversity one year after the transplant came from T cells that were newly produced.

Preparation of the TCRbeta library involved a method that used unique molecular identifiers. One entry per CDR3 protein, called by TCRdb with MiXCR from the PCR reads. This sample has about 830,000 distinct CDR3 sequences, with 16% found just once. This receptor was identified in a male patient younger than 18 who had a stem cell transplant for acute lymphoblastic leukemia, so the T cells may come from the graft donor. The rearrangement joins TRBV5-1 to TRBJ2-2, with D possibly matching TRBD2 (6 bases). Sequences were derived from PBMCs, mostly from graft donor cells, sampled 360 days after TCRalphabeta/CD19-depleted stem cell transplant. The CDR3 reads CASSFRSGGITGELFF. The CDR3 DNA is TGCGCCAGCAGCTTCCGTTCCGGGGGTATTACCGGGGAGCTGTTTTTT.